This T cell receptor (beta chain) was sequenced during a study of Ad26.COV2.S vaccination and SARS-CoV-2 variants. Study-level information: By the intramuscular route, Ad26.COV2.S was given once, or twice 56 days apart.

Stated treatment: 19 received Ad26.COV2.S at low or high dose, single or two shots; several received placebo; per-sample allocation not given. Vaccine and placebo recipients were sampled on day 63 after the first injection. Findings of the study overall: Breadth, reportedly substantial, characterized the spike-specific CD8+ and CD4+ T cell responses after vaccination.

Remarks on this clone: The antigen remains unidentified.

Using immunoSEQ multiplex PCR, the repertoire was profiled, and TCRdb retains in-frame clones only, with some absent. The sample has some 370,000 clones; roughly four fifths are singletons. This sequence originates from a person between 18 and 65 years old who received the Ad26.COV2.S COVID-19 vaccine or a placebo. The sequences come from peripheral blood, collected in a trial of Ad26.COV2.S vaccine versus placebo.

Here the CDR3 DNA reads TGTGCCACCAGTGACACCTCGACGGAGACCCAGTACTTC. This sequence encodes CATSDTSTETQYF. The chain joins TRBV24-1 to TRBJ2-5, with D uncertain. This CDR3 region has 13 residues. CDR1 and CDR2 (germline): KGHDR, SFDVKD. V was clipped by 4 bases and J by 5 bases, with 10 bases between them.